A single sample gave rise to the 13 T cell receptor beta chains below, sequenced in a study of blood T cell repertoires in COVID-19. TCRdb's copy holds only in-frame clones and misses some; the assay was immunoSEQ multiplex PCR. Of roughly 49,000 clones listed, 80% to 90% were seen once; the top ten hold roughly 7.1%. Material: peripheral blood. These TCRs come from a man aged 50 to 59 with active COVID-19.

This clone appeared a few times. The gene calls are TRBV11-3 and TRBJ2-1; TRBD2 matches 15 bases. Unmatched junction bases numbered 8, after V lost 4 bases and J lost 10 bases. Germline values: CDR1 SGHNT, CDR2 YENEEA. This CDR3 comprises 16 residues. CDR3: CASSSRTSGRVGEQFF. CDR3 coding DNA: TGTGCCAGCAGCTCGAGGACTAGCGGGAGGGTAGGGGAGCAGTTCTTC.

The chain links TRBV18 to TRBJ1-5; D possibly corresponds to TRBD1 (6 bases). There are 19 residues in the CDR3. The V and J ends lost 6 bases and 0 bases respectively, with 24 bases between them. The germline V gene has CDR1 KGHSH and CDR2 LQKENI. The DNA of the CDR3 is TGTGCCAGCTCTACATCGACAGGAGCCGTTGGGGGTAGCAATCAGCCCCAGCATTTT. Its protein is CASSTSTGAVGGSNQPQHF.

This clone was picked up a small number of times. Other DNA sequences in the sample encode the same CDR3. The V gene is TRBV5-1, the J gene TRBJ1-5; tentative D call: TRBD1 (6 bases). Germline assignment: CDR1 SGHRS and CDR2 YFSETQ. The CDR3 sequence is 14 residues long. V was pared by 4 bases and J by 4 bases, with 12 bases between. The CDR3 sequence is CASSPTGPNQPQHF. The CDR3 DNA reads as TGCGCCAGCAGCCCGACAGGACCTAATCAGCCCCAGCATTTT.

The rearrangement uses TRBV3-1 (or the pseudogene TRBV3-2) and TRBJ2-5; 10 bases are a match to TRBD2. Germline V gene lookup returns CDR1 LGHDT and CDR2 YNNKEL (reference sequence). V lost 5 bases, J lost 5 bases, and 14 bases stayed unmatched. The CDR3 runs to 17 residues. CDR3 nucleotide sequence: TGTGCCAGCAGCTCACTGGGAGCGGGAGGGGGATGGGAGACCCAGTACTTC. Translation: CASSSLGAGGGWETQYF.

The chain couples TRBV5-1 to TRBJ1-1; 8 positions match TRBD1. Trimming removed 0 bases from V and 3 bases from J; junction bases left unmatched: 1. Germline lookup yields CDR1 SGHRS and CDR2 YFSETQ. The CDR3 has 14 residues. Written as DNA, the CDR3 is TGCGCCAGCAGCTTGGAGGACAGGGACACTGAAGCTTTCTTT. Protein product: CASSLEDRDTEAFF.

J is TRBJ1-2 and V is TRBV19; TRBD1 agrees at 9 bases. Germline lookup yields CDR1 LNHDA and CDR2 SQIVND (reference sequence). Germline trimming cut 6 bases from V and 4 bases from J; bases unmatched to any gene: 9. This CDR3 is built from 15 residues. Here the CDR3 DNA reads TGTGCCAGTAGCAAACTCCCGACAGGGGGCTATGGCTACACCTTC. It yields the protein CASSKLPTGGYGYTF.

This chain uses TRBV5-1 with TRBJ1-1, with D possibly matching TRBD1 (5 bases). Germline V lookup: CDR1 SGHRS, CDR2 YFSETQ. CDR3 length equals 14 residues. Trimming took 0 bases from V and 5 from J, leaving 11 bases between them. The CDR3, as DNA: TGCGCCAGCAGCTTGGGCAGGGAGGGAACTGAAGCTTTCTTT. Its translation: CASSLGREGTEAFF.

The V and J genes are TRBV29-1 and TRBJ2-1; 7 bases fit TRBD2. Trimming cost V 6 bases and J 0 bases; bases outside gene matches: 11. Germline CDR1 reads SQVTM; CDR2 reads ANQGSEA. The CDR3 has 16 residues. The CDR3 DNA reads TGCAGCGTCCCCGGTGCGGGGGAGAGCTCCTACAATGAGCAGTTCTTC. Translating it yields CSVPGAGESSYNEQFF.

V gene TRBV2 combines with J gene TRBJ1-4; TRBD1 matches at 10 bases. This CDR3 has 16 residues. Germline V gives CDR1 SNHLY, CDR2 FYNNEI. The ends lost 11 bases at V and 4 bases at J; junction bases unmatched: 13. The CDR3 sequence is CACRPGTGAGNEKLFF. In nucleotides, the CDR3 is TGTGCCTGCCGTCCCGGGACAGGGGCCGGTAATGAAAAACTGTTTTTT.

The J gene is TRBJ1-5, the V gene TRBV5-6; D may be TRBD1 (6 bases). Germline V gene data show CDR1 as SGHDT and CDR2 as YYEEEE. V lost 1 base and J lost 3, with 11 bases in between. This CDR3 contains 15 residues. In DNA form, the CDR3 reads TGTGCCAGCAGCTTGTTGGGGGCTGACAATCAGCCCCAGCATTTT. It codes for CASSLLGADNQPQHF.

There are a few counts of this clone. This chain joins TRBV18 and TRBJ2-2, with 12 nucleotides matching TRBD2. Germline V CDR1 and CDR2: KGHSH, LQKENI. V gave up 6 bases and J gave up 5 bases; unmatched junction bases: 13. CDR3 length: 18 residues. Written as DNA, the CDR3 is TGTGCCAGCTCCCCCTCTAAGACTAGCGGGAGACTAACCGGGGAGCTGTTTTTT. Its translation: CASSPSKTSGRLTGELFF.

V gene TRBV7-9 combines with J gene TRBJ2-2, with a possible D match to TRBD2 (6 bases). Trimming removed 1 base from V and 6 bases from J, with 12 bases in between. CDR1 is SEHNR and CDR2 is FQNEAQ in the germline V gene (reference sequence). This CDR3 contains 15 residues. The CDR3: CASSLDGGSSGELFF. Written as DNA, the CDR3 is TGTGCCAGCAGCTTAGACGGGGGAAGCTCCGGGGAGCTGTTTTTT. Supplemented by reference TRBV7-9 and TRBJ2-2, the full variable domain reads DTGVSQNPRHKITKRGQNVTFRCDPISEHNRLYWYRQTLGQGPEFLTYFQNEAQLEKSRLLSDRFSAERPKGSFSTLEIQRTEQGDSAMYLCASSLDGGSSGELFFGEGSRLTVL.

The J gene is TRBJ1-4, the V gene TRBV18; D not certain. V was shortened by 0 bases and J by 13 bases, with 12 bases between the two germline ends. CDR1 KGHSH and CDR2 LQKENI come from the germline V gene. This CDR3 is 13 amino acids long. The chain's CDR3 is CASSPPMGGILFF. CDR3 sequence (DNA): TGTGCCAGCTCACCACCGATGGGAGGGATACTGTTTTTT.